Given below is one TCR beta chain in context. The sample originates from a study of CD8 T cells in Susac syndrome. RNA, at roughly 0.45 to 1 ug, was reverse transcribed with random hexamers. TCR beta CDR3 was amplified by immunoSEQ multiplex PCR. This amplification extended across 54 Vbeta and 13 Jbeta segments. TCRdb analysed the immunoSEQ multiplex PCR reads with MiXCR anew, one entry per CDR3 protein. Among about 200,000 distinct CDR3 sequences listed, about 94% were seen once. Germline V CDR1 and CDR2: SNHLY, FYNNEI. V shed 2 bases and J shed 9 bases, with 10 bases lying between them. This CDR3 has 12 residues.

The sequence was collected from a human donor with multiple sclerosis. What was sequenced was CD4+ T cells from PBMCs. The rearrangement uses TRBV2 and TRBJ2-5, with no clear D. CDR3 nucleotide sequence: TGTGCCAGCAGTGAAATAATGTGGCCCCAGTACTTC. Translation gives CASSEIMWPQYF.